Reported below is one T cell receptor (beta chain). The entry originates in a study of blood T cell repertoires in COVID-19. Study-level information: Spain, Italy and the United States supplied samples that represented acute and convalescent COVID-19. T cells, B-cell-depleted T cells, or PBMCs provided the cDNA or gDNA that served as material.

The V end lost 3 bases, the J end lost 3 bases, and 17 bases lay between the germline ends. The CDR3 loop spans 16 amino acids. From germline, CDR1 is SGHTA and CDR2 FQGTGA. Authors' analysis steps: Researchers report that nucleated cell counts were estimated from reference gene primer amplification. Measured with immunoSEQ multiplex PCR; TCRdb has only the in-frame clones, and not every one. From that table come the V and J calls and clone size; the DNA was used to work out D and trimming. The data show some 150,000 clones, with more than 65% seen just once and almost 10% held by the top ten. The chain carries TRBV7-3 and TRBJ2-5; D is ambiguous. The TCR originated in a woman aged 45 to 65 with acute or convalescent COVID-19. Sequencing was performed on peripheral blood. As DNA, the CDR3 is TGTGCCAGCAGCTTGGAGCACTCGGCGGCAAAAGAGACCCAGTACTTC. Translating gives CASSLEHSAAKETQYF.